The T cell receptor (beta chain) described here comes from a study of blood T cell repertoires in COVID-19. This CDR3 spans 15 amino acids. The V segment lost 5 bases and the J segment 8 bases; nucleotides outside the gene matches: 8. The V gene's germline CDR1 is LNHDA and CDR2 SQIVND (reference sequence). Method: immunoSEQ multiplex PCR; TCRdb's copy keeps in-frame clones and lacks some. The data hold around 200,000 clones, with around 89% observed a single time. This clone appeared a few times. Sequencing was performed on PBMCs or T cells enriched from blood (not recorded which). The TCR originated in a woman younger than 35 who had recovered from COVID-19. The chain links TRBV19 to TRBJ1-6, with 8 bases lining up with TRBD1. The chain's CDR3 is CASSPLGQAHSPLHF. In DNA form, the CDR3 reads TGTGCCAGTAGTCCCTTGGGACAGGCACATTCACCCCTCCACTTT.